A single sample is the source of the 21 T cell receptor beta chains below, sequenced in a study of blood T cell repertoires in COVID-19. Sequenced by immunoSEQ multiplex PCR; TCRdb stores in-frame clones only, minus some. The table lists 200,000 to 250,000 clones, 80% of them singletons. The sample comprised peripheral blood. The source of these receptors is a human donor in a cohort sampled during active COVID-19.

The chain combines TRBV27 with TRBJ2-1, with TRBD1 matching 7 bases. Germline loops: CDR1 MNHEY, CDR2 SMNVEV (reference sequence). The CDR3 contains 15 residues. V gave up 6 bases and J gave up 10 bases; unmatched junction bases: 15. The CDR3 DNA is TGTGCCAGCAGCCCCCTCGACAGGGCCTCAGGAGAGCAGTTCTTC. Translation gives CASSPLDRASGEQFF.

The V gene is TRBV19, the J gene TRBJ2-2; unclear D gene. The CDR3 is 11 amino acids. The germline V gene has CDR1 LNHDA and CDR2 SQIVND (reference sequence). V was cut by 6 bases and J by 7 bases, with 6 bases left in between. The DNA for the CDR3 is TGTGCCAGTAGGTTAATCGGGGAGCTGTTTTTT. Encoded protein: CASRLIGELFF.

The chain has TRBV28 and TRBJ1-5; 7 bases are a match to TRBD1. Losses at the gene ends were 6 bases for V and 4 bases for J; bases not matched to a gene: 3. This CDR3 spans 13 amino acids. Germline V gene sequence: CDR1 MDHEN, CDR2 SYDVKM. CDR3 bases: TGTGCCAGCAGCCCGACAGGGAATCAGCCCCAGCATTTT. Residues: CASSPTGNQPQHF. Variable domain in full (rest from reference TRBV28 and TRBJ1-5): DVKVTQSSRYLVKRTGEKVFLECVQDMDHENMFWYRQDPGLGLRLIYFSYDVKMKEKGDIPEGYSVSREKKERFSLILESASTNQTSMYLCASSPTGNQPQHFGDGTRLSIL.

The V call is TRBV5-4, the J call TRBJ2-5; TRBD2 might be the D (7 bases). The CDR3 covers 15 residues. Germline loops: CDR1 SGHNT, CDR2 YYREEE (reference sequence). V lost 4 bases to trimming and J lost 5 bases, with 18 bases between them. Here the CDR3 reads CASSPGGALSETQYF. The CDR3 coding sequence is TGTGCCAGCAGCCCTGGGGGGGCGTTGTCGGAGACCCAGTACTTC.

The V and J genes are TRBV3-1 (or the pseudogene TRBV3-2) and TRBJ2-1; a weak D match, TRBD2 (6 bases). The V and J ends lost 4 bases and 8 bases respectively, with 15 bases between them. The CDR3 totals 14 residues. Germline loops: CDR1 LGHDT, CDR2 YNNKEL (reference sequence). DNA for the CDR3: TGTGCCAGCAGCCCACCGACTAGGCCCCATGAGCAGTTCTTC. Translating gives CASSPPTRPHEQFF.

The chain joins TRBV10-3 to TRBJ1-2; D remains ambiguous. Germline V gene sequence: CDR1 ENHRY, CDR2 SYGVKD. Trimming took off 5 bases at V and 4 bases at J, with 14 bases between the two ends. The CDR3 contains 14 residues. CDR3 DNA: TGTGCCATCAGTCCAGCGGAGGGAAGCTATGGCTACACCTTC. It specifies CAISPAEGSYGYTF.

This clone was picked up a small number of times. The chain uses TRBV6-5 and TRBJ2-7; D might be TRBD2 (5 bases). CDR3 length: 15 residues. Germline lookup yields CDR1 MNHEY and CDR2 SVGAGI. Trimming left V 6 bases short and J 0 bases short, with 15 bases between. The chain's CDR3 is CASSQLDGLSYEQYF. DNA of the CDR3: TGTGCCAGCAGCCAGTTGGACGGACTCTCCTACGAGCAGTACTTC.

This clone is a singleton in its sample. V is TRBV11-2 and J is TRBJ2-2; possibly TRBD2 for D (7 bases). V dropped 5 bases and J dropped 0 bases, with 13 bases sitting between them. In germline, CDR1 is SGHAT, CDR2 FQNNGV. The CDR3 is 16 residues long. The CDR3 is CASSRAGHTNTGELFF. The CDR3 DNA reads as TGTGCCAGCAGCCGAGCGGGACATACGAACACCGGGGAGCTGTTTTTT.

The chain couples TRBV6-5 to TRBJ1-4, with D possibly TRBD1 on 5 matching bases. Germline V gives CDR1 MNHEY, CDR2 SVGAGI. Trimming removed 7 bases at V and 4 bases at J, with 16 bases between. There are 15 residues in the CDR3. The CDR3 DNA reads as TGTGCCAGCATTTGGGAAGGGGCAGTTAATGAAAAACTGTTTTTT. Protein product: CASIWEGAVNEKLFF.

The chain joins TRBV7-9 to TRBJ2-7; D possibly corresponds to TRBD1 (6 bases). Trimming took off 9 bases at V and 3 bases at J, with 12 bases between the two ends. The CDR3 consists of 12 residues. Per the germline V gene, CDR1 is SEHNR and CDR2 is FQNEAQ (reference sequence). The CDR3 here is CASTQGSYEQYF. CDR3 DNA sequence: TGTGCCAGTACGCAGGGGAGCTACGAGCAGTACTTC.

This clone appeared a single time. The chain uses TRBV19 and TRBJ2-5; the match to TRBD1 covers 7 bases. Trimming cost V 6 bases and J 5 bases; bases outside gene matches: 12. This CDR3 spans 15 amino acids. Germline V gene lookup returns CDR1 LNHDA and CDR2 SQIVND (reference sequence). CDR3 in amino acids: CASRPPTGAGETQYF. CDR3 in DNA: TGTGCCAGTAGACCCCCCACAGGGGCGGGTGAGACCCAGTACTTC.

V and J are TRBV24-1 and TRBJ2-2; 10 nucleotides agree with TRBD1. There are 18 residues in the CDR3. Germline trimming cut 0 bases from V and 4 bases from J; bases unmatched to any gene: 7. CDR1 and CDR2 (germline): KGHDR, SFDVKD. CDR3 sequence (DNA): TGTGCCACCAGTGATTTGCCTGGACAGGGGGAATTCACCGGGGAGCTGTTTTTT. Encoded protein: CATSDLPGQGEFTGELFF.

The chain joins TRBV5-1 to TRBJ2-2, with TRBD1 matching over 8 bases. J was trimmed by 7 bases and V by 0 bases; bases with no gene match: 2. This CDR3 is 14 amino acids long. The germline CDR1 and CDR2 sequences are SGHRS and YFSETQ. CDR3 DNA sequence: TGCGCCAGCAGCTTGGGACAGGGGATCGGGGAGCTGTTTTTT. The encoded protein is CASSLGQGIGELFF.

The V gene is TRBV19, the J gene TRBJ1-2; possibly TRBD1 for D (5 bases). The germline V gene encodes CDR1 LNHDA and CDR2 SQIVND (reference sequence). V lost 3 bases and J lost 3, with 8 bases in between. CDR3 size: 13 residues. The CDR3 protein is CASSMARDYGYTF. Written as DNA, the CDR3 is TGTGCCAGTAGTATGGCCAGGGACTATGGCTACACCTTC.

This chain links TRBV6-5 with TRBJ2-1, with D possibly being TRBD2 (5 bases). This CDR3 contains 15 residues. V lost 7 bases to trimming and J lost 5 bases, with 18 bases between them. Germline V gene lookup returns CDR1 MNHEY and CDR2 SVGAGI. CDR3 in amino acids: CASTLFGSTHNEQFF. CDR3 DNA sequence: TGTGCCAGCACCCTCTTTGGGAGCACGCACAATGAGCAGTTCTTC.

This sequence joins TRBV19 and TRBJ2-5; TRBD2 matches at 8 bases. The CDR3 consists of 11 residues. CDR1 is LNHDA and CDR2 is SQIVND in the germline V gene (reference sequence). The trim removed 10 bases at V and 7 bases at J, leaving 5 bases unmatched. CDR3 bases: TGTGCCACTGCCCGGGGGGGGACCCAGTACTTC. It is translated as CATARGGTQYF. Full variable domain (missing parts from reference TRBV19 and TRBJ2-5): DGGITQSPKYLFRKEGQNVTLSCEQNLNHDAMYWYRQDPGQGLRLIYYSQIVNDFQKGDIAEGYSVSREKKESFPLTVTSAQKNPTAFYLCATARGGTQYFGPGTRLLVL.

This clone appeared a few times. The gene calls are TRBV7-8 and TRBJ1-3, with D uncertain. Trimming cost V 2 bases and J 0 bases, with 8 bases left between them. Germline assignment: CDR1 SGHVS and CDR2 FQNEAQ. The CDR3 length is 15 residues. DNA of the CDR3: TGTGCCAGCAGCTTAAACACCCACTCTGGAAACACCATATATTTT. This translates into CASSLNTHSGNTIYF.

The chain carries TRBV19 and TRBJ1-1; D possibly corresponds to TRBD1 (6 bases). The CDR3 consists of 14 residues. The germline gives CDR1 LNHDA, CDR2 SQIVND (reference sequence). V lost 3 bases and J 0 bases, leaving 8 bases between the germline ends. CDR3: CASSIGQLNTEAFF. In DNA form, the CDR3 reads TGTGCCAGTAGTATCGGACAGTTGAACACTGAAGCTTTCTTT. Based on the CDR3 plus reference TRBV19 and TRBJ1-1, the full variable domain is DGGITQSPKYLFRKEGQNVTLSCEQNLNHDAMYWYRQDPGQGLRLIYYSQIVNDFQKGDIAEGYSVSREKKESFPLTVTSAQKNPTAFYLCASSIGQLNTEAFFGQGTRLTVV.

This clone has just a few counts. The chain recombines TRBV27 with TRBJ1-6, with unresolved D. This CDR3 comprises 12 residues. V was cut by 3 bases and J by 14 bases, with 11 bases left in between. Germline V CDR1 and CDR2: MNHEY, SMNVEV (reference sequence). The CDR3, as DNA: TGTGCCAGCAGTTTGGTTGGAGGTACCCTCCACTTT. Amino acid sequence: CASSLVGGTLHF.

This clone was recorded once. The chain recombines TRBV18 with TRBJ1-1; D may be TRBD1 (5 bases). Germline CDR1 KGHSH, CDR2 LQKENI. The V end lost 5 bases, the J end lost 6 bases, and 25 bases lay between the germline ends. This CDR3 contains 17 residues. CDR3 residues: CASSFQFSGTDGSEAFF. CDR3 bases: TGTGCCAGCTCATTTCAATTTTCAGGGACTGACGGGTCTGAAGCTTTCTTT.

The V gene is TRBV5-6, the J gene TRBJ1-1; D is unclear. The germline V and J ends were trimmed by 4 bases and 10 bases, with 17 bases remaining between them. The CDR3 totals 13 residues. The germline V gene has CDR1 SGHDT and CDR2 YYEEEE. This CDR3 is CASSLASGNAAFF. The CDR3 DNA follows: TGTGCCAGCAGCCTGGCCTCAGGTAACGCAGCTTTCTTT. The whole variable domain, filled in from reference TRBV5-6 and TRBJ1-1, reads DAGVTQSPTHLIKTRGQQVTLRCSPKSGHDTVSWYQQALGQGPQFIFQYYEEEERQRGNFPDRFSGHQFPNYSSELNVNALLLGDSALYLCASSLASGNAAFFGQGTRLTVV.